The text below deals with one T cell receptor beta chain. Assay used: immunoSEQ multiplex PCR; TCRdb lists only in-frame clones, some missing. The repertoire holds approximately 1.5 million clones, with 97% to 99% as singletons. These data come from a study of shared clonotypes between healthy human individuals. Overall study context: Three plates were used per donor for CD4 naive, three for CD4 memory, two for CD8 naive and one for CD8 memory.

CDR3 length: 15 amino acids. The junction had 6 bases not matched to a gene; V was cut back by 2 bases and J by 3 bases. Germline values: CDR1 MGHRA, CDR2 YSYEKL. The V and J genes are TRBV4-1 and TRBJ2-7, with 8 bases that match TRBD2. Sequenced sample: naive CD4+ T cells sorted from blood. Subset defined: CD45RA+ positively selected. This receptor was obtained from a young man in good health. CDR3 protein: CASSQSPSGLYEQYF. Here the CDR3 DNA reads TGCGCCAGCAGCCAATCCCCTAGCGGGCTCTACGAGCAGTACTTC.